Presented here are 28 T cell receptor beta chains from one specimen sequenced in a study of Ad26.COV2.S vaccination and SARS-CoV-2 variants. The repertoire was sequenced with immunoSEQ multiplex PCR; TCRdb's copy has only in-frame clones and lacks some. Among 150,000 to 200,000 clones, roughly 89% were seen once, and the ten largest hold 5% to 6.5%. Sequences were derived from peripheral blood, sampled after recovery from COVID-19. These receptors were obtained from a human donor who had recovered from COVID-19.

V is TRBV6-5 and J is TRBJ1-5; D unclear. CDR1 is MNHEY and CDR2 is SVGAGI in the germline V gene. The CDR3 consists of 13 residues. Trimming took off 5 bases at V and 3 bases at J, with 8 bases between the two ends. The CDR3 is CASSTVVNQPQHF. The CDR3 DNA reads TGTGCCAGCAGTACAGTAGTCAATCAGCCCCAGCATTTT.

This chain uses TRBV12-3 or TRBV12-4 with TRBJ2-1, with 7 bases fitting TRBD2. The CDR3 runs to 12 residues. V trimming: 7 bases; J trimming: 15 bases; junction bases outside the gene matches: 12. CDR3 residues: CASTAGEGRGFF. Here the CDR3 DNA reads TGTGCCAGCACGGCGGGAGAGGGGCGCGGGTTCTTC.

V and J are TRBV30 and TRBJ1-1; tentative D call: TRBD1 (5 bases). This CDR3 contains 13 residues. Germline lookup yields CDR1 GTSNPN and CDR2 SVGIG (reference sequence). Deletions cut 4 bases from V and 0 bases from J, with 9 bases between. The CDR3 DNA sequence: TGTGCCTGGAATGAGGACATGAACACTGAAGCTTTCTTT. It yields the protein CAWNEDMNTEAFF.

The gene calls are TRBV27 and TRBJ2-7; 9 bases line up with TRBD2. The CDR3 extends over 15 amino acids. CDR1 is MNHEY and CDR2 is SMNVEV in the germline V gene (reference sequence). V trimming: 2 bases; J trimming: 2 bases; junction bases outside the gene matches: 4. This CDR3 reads CASSLVASGTYEQYF. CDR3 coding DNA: TGTGCCAGCAGTTTAGTCGCTAGCGGGACCTACGAGCAGTACTTC.

The CDR3 nucleotides are TGCAGCGCAGCAGACAGGGAGTTTCGTGGCTACACCTTC. This sequence encodes CSAADREFRGYTF. This chain links TRBV29-1 with TRBJ1-2; 7 bases map to TRBD1. CDR3 size: 13 residues. The germline gives CDR1 SQVTM, CDR2 ANQGSEA. With 7 bases clipped from V and 7 bases from J, the junction kept 12 bases outside the gene matches.

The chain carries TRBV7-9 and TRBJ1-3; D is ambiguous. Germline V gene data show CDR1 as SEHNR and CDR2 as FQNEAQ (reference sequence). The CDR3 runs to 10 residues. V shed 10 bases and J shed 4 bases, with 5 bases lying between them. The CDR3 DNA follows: TGTGCCACCTCCGGAAACACCATATATTTT. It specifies CATSGNTIYF.

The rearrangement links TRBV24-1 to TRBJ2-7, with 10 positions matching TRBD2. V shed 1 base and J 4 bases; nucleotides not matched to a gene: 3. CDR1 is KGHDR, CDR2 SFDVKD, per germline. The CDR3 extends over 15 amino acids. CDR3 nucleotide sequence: TGTGCCACCAGTGATTTAGGGACTAGCGATTACGAGCAGTACTTC. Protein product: CATSDLGTSDYEQYF.

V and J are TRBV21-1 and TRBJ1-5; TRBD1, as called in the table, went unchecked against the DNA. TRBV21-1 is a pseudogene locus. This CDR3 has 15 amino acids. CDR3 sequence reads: CASSKAGGDHQPQHF. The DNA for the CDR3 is TGTGCCAGCAGCAAAGCAGGGGGCGATCACCAGCCCCAGCATTTT.

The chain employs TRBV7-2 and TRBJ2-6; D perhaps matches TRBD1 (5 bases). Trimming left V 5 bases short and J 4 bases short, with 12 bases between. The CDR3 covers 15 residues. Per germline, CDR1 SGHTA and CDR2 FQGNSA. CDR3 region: CASSVFGAGANVLTF. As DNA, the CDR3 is TGTGCCAGCAGCGTCTTTGGGGCAGGGGCCAACGTCCTGACTTTC. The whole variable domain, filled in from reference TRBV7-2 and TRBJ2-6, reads GAGVSQSPSNKVTEKGKDVELRCDPISGHTALYWYRQSLGQGLEFLIYFQGNSAPDKSGLPSDRFSAERTGGSVSTLTIQRTQQEDSAVYLCASSVFGAGANVLTFGAGSRLTVL.

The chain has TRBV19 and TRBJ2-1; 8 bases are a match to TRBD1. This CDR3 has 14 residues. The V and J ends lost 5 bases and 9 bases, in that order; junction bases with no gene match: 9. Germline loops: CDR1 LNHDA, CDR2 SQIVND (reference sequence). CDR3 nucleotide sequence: TGTGCCAGTAGTCCGACAGGGGAATGGGGTGAGCAGTTCTTC. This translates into CASSPTGEWGEQFF.

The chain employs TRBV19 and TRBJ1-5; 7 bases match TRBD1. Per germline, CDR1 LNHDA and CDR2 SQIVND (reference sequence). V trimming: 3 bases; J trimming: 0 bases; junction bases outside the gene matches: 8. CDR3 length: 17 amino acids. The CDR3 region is CASSMSGDSYSNQPQHF. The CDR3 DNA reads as TGTGCCAGTAGTATGAGTGGGGACAGTTATAGCAATCAGCCCCAGCATTTT.

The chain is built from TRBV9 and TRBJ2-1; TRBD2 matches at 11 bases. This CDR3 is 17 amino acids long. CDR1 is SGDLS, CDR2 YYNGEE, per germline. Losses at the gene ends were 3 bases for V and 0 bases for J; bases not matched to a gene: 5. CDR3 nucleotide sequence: TGTGCCAGCAGCGATATAGCGGGAGGGCCCTCCTACAATGAGCAGTTCTTC. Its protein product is CASSDIAGGPSYNEQFF.

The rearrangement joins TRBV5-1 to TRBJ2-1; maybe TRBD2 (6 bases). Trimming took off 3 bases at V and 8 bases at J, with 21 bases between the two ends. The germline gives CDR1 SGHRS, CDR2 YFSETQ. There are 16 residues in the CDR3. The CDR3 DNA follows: TGCGCCAGCAGCTGGATGCGGGGCACTTTATCGGATGAGCAGTTCTTC. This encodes CASSWMRGTLSDEQFF.

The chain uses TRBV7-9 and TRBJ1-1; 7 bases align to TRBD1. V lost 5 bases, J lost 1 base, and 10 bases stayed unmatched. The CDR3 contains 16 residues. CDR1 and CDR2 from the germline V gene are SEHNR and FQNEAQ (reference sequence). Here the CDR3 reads CASSPTGQWGNTEAFF. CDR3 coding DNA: TGTGCCAGCAGCCCGACGGGACAGTGGGGGAACACTGAAGCTTTCTTT.

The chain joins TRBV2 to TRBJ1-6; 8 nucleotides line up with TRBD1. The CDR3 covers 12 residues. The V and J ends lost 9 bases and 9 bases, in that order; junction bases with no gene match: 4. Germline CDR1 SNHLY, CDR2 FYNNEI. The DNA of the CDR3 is TGTGCCAGGACAGGGGTGGGTTCACCCCTCCACTTT. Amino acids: CARTGVGSPLHF.

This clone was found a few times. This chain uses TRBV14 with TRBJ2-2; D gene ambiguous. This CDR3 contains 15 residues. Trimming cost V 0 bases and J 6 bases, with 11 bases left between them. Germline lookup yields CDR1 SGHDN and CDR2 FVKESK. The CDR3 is CASSQDRLPAGELFF. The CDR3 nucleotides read TGTGCCAGCAGCCAAGATAGACTGCCGGCCGGGGAGCTGTTTTTT.

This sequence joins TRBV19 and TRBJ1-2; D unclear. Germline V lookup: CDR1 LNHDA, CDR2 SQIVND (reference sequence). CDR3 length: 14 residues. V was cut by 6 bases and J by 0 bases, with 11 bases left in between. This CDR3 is CASRTVGANYGYTF. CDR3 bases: TGTGCCAGTAGGACGGTCGGGGCTAACTATGGCTACACCTTC.

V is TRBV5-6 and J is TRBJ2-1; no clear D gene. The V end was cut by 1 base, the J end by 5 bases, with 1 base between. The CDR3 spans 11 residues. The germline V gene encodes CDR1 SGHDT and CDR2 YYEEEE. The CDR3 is CASSLNNEQFF. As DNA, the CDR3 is TGTGCCAGCAGCTTGAACAATGAGCAGTTCTTC.

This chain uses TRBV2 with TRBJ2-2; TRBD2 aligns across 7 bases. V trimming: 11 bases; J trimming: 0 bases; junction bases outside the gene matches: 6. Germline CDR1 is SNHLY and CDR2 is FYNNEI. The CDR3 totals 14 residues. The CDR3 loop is CAGRGRSNTGELFF. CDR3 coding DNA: TGTGCCGGGAGGGGACGATCGAACACCGGGGAGCTGTTTTTT.

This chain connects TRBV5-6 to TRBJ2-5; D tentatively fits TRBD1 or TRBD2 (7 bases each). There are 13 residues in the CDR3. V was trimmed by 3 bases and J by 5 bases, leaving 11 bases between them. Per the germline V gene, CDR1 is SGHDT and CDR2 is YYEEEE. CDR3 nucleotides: TGTGCCAGCAGCTACCAGGGGGGGGAGACCCAGTACTTC. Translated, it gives CASSYQGGETQYF.

CDR3 residues: CASSKDRAYTDTQYF. In DNA form, the CDR3 reads TGTGCCAGTAGCAAGGACAGGGCGTACACAGATACGCAGTATTTT. The V call is TRBV19, the J call TRBJ2-3, with TRBD1 matching over 8 bases. Trimming took 6 bases from V and 2 from J; bases not matched to a gene: 7. In germline, CDR1 is LNHDA, CDR2 SQIVND (reference sequence). CDR3 length: 15 residues.

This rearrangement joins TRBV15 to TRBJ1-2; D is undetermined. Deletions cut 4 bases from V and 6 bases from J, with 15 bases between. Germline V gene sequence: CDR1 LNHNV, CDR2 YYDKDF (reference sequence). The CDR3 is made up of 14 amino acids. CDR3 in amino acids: CATSNPPLDHGYTF. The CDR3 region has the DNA TGTGCCACCAGCAACCCTCCGTTGGACCATGGCTACACCTTC.

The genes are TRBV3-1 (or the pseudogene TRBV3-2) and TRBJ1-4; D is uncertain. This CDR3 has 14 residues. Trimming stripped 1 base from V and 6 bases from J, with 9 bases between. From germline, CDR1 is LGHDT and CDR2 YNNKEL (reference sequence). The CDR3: CASSQGRVDEKLFF. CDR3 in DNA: TGTGCCAGCAGCCAAGGCCGGGTGGATGAAAAACTGTTTTTT.

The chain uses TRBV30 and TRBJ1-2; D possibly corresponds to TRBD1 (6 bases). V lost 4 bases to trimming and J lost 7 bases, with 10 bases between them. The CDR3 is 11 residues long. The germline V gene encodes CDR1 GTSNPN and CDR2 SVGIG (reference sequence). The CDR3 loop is CAWTGDRGYTF. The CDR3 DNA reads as TGTGCCTGGACAGGGGATCGTGGCTACACCTTC.

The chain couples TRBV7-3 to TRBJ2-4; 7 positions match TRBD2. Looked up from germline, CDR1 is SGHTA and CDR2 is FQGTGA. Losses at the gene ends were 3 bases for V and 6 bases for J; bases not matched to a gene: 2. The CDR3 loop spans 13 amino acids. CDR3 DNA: TGTGCCAGCAGCTTGCAGCGGGGAAACATTCAGTACTTC. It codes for CASSLQRGNIQYF.

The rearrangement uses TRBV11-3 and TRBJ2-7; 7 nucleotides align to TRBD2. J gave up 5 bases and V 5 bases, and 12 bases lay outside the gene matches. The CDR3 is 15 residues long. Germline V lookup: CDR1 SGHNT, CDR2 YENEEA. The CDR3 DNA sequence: TGTGCCAGCAGCCAATCCGCCGGGACTACCAACGAGCAGTACTTC. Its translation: CASSQSAGTTNEQYF.

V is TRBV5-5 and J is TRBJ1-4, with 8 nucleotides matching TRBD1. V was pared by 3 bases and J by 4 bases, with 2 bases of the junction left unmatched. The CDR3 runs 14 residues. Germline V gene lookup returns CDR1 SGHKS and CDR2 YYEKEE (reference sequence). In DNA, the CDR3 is TGTGCCAGCAGCTCGACAGGGGTTAATGAAAAACTGTTTTTT. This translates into CASSSTGVNEKLFF.

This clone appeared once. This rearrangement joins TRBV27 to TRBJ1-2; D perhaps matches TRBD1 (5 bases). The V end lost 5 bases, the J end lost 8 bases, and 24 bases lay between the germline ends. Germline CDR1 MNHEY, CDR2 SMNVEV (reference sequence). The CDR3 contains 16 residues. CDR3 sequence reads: CASSVIPRDPVAGYTF. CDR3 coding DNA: TGTGCCAGCAGTGTTATCCCTCGGGACCCGGTGGCAGGCTACACCTTC.